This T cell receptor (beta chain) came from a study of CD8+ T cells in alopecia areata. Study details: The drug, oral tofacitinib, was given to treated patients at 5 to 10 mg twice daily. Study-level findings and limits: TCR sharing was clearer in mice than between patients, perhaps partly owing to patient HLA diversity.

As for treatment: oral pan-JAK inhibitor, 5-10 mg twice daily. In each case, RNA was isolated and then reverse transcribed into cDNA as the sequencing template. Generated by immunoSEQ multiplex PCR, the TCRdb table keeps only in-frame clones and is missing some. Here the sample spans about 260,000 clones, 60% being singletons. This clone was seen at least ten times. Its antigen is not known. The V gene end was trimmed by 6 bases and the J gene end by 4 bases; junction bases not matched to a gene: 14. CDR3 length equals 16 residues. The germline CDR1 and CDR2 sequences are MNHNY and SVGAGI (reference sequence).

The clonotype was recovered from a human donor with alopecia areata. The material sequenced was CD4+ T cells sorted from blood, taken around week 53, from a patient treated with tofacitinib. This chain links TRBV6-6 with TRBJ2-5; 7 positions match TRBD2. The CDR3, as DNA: TGTGCCAGCAGCTCTTACGTGTGGGGCGGGGGAGAGACCCAGTACTTC. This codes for CASSSYVWGGGETQYF.